The sequence of this T cell receptor beta chain was determined in a study of CD8 T cells in ankylosing spondylitis. Study-level points and caveats: About 8 highly homologous variants made up a TCR beta motif, and this motif appeared characteristic of ankylosing spondylitis blood. Clones linked with disease were CD8+ and fairly uncommon in the peripheral blood.

CDR1 is SQVTM, CDR2 ANQGSEA, per germline. The CDR3 contains 13 residues. V dropped 7 bases and J dropped 8 bases, with 18 bases sitting between them. TCRdb itself ran the 5' RACE reads through MiXCR, one entry per CDR3 protein. In the table there are about 220,000 distinct CDR3 sequences, roughly 18% of which are singletons. This clonotype has just a few counts. Its antigen is not known. The sequence was collected from a male donor with ankylosing spondylitis. What was sequenced was blood, either unsorted or a sorted T cell fraction (not recorded which). The chain has TRBV29-1 and TRBJ2-1; D is perhaps TRBD2 (5 bases). In DNA, the CDR3 is TGCAGCGCCCAACTAGACGCCCTCTATGAGCAGTTCTTC. Translating gives CSAQLDALYEQFF.